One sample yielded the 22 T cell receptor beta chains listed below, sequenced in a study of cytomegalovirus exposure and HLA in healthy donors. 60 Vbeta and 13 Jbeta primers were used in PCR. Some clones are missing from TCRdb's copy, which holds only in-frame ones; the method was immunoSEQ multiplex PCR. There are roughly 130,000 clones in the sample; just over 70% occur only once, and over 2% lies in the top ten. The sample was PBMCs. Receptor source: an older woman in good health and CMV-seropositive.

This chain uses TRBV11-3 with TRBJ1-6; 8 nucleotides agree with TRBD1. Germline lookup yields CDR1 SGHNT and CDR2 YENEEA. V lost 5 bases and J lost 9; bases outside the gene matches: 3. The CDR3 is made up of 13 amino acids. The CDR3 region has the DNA TGTGCCAGCAGCCAGGGGGCAGGTTCACCCCTCCACTTT. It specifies CASSQGAGSPLHF.

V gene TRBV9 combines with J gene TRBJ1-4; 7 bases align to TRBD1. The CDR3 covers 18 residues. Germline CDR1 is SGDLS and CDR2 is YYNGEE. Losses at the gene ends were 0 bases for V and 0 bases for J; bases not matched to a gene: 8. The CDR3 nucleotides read TGTGCCAGCAGCGTAGATCCCGACAGGGCCGCAACTAATGAAAAACTGTTTTTT. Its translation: CASSVDPDRAATNEKLFF.

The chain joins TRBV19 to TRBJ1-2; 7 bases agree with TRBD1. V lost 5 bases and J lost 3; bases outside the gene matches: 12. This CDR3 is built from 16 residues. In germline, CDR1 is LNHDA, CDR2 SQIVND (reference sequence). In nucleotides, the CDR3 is TGTGCCAGTAGTCGTAGACAGGGAAGTTCGTACTATGGCTACACCTTC. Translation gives CASSRRQGSSYYGYTF.

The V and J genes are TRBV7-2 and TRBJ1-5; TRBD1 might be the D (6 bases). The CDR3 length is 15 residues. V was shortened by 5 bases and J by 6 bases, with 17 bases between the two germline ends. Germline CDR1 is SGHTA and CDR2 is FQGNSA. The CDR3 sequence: CASSQTTGLAQPQHF. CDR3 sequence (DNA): TGTGCCAGCAGCCAGACCACAGGGTTGGCTCAGCCCCAGCATTTT.

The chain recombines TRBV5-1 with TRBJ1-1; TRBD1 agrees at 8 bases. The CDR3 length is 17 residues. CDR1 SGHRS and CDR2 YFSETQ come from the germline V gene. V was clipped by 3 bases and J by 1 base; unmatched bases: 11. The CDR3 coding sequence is TGCGCCAGCAGCTCCCGGCCAACAGGGGGATGGAACACTGAAGCTTTCTTT. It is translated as CASSSRPTGGWNTEAFF.

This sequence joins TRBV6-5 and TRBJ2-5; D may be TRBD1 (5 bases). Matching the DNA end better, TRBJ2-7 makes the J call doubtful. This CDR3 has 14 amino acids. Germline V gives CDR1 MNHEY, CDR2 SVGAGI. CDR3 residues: CASSYSTGTYEQYF. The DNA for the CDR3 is TGTGCCAGCAGTTACTCAACAGGTACCTACGAGCAGTACTTC.

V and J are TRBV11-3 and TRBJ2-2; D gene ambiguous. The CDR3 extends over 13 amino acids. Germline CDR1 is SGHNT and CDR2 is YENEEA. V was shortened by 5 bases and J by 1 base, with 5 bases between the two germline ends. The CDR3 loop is CASSHRNTGELFF. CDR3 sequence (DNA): TGTGCCAGCAGCCACAGGAACACCGGGGAGCTGTTTTTT. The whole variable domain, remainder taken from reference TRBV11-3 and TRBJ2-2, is EAGVVQSPRYKIIEKKQPVAFWCNPISGHNTLYWYLQNLGQGPELLIRYENEEAVDDSQLPKDRFSAERLKGVDSTLKIQPAELGDSAVYLCASSHRNTGELFFGEGSRLTVL.

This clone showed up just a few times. CDR3 in amino acids: CASSLAPGQGYGYTF. In nucleotides, the CDR3 is TGCGCCAGCAGCTTGGCCCCGGGACAGGGATATGGCTACACCTTC. This chain links TRBV5-1 with TRBJ1-2; TRBD1 matches at 9 bases. Germline CDR1 is SGHRS and CDR2 is YFSETQ. V shed 0 bases and J 5 bases; nucleotides not matched to a gene: 5. CDR3 length: 15 residues.

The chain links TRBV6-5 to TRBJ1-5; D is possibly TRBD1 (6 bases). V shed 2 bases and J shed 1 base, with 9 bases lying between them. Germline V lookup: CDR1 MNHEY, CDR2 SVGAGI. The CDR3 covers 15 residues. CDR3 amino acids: CASSYDGQSNQPQHF. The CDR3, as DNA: TGTGCCAGCAGTTACGATGGACAGAGCAATCAGCCCCAGCATTTT.

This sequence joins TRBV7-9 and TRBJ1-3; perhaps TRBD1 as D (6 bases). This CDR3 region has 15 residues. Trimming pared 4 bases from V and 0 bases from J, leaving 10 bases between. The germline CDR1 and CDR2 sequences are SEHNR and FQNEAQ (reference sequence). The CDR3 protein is CASSSLTGSGNTIYF. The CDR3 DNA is TGTGCCAGCAGCTCCCTGACAGGCTCTGGAAACACCATATATTTT. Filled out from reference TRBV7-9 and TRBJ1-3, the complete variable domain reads DTGVSQNPRHKITKRGQNVTFRCDPISEHNRLYWYRQTLGQGPEFLTYFQNEAQLEKSRLLSDRFSAERPKGSFSTLEIQRTEQGDSAMYLCASSSLTGSGNTIYFGEGSWLTVV.

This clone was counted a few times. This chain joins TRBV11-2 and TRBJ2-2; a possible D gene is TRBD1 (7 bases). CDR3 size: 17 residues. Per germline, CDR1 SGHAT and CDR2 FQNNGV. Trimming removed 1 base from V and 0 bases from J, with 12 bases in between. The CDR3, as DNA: TGTGCCAGCAGCTTAGGGCGGGGACAGTCGAACACCGGGGAGCTGTTTTTT. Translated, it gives CASSLGRGQSNTGELFF.

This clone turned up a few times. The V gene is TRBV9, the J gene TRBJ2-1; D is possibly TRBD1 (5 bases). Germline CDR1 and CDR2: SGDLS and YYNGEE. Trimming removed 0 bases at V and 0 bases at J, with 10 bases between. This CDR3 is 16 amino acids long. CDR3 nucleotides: TGTGCCAGCAGCGTAGATCAGGGTCGCTCCTACAATGAGCAGTTCTTC. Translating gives CASSVDQGRSYNEQFF.

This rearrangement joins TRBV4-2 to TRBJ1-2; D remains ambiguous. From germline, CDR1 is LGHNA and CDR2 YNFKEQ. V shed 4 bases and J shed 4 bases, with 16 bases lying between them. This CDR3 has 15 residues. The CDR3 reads CASSPDGGAGYGYTF. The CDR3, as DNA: TGTGCCAGCAGCCCGGACGGAGGTGCAGGCTATGGCTACACCTTC.

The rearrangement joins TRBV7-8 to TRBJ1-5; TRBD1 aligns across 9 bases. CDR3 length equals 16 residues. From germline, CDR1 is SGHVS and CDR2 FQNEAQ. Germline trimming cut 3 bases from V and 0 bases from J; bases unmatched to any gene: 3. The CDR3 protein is CASSLGTGISNQPQHF. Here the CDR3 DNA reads TGTGCCAGCAGCTTGGGGACAGGGATTAGCAATCAGCCCCAGCATTTT. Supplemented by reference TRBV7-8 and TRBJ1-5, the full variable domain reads GAGVSQSPRYKVAKRGQDVALRCDPISGHVSLFWYQQALGQGPEFLTYFQNEAQLDKSGLPSDRFFAERPEGSVSTLKIQRTQQEDSAVYLCASSLGTGISNQPQHFGDGTRLSIL.

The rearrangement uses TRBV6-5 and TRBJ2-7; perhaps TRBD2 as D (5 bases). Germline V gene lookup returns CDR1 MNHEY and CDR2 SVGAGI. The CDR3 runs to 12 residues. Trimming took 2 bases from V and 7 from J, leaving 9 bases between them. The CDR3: CASSYLGVEQYF. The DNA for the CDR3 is TGTGCCAGCAGTTACCTCGGGGTAGAGCAGTACTTC.

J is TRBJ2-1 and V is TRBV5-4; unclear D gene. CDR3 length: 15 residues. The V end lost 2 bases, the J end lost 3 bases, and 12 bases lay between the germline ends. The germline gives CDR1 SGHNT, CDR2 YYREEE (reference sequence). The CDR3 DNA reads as TGTGCCAGCAGCTTTGGCGGTGGGTACTACAATGAGCAGTTCTTC. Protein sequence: CASSFGGGYYNEQFF.

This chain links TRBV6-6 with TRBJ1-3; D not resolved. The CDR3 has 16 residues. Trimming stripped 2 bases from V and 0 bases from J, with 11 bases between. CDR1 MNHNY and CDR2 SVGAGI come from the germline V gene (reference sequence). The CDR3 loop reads CASSYGLQDSGNTIYF. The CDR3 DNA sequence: TGTGCCAGCAGTTACGGGCTTCAGGACTCTGGAAACACCATATATTTT.

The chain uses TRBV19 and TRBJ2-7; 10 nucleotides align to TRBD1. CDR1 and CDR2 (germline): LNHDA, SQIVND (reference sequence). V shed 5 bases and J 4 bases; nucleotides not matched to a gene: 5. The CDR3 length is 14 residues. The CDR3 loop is CASSGRDRGYEQYF. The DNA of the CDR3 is TGTGCCAGTAGTGGCCGGGACAGGGGTTACGAGCAGTACTTC.

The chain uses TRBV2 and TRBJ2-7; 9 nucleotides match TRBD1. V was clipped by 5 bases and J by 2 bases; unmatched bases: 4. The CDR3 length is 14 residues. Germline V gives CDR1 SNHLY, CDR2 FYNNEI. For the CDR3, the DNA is TGTGCCAGCAGTTTGGGACAGGGAGCCTACGAGCAGTACTTC. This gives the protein CASSLGQGAYEQYF.

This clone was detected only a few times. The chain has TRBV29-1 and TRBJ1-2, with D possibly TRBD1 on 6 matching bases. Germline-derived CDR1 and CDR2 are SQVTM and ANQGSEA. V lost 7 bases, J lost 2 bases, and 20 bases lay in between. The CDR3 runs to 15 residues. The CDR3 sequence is CSALVPTGLNYGYTF. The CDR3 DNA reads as TGCAGCGCCCTCGTACCGACAGGCTTAAACTATGGCTACACCTTC.

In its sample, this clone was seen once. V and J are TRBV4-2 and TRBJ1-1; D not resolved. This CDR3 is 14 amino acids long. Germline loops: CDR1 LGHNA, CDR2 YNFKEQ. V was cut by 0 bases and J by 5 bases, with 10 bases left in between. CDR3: CASSQEAGGTEAFF. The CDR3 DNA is TGTGCCAGCAGCCAAGAGGCGGGCGGGACTGAAGCTTTCTTT.

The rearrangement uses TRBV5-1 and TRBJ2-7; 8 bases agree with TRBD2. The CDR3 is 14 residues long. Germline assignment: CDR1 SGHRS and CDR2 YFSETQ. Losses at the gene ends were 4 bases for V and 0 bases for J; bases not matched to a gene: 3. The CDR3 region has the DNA TGCGCCAGCAGCGAACTAGCGGCCTCCTACGAGCAGTACTTC. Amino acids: CASSELAASYEQYF.